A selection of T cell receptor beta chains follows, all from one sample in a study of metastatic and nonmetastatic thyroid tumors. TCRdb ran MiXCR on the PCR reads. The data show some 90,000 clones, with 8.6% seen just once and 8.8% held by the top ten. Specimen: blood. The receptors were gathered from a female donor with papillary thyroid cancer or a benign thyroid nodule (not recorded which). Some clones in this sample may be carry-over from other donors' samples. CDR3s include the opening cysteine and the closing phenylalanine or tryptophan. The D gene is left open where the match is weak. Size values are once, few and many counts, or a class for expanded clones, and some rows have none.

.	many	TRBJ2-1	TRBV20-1	TGCAGTGCTAGAGGGTTGGGGGGAAACAATGAGCAGTTCTTC	CSARGLGGNNEQFF
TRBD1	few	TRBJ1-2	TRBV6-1	TGTGCCAGCAGTGGGGGGACAGGGTTAGACTATGGCTACACCTTC	CASSGGTGLDYGYTF
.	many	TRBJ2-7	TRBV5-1	TGCGCCAGCAGCTGCCACACGAGCTCCTACGAGCAGTACTTC	CASSCHTSSYEQYF
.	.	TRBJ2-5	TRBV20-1	TGCAGTGTCGAGGGGGTAGAGACCCAGTACTTC	CSVEGVETQYF
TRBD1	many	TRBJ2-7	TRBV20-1	TGCAGTGCTACCGGGACAGGGAACTACGAGCAGTACTTC	CSATGTGNYEQYF
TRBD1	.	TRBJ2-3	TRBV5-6	TGTGCCAGCAGCGCAACCGGGACAGCTACAGATACGCAGTATTTT	CASSATGTATDTQYF
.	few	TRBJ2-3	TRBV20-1	TGCAGTGCTAGAGGCACAGATACGCAGTATTTT	CSARGTDTQYF
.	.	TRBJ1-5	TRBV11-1	TGTGCCAGCAGCGCCCGGGACCCTCCTGACGGTCAGCCCCAGCATTTT	CASSARDPPDGQPQHF
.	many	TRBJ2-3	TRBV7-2	TGTGCCAGCAGCATGCAAACAGGGACAGATACGCAGTATTTT	CASSMQTGTDTQYF
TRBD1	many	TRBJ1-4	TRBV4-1	TGCGCCAGCAGCCCCTACAGGGGAGGGGATGAAAAACTGTTTTTT	CASSPYRGGDEKLFF
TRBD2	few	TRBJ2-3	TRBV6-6	TGTGCCAGCAGCCTTCTTGTAGGGGCGGGGGGACTCACAGATACGCAGTATTTT	CASSLLVGAGGLTDTQYF
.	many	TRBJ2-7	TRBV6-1	TGTGCCTGCAGACGGGTGGGGCAATACGAGCAGTACTTC	CACRRVGQYEQYF
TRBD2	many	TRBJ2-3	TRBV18	TGTGCCAGCTCTGCTAGCGGGGGGGCCACAGATACGCAGTATTTT	CASSASGGATDTQYF
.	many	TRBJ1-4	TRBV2	TGTGCCAGCATGGGGCCCGCAACTAATGAAAAACTGTTTTTT	CASMGPATNEKLFF
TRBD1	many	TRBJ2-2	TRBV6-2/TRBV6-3	TGTGCCAGCACCGACAGGGTGACCGGGGAGCTGTTTTTT	CASTDRVTGELFF
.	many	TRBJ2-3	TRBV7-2	TGTGCCAGCAGCTTTGCGAGCGGAGCTAGCACAGATACGCAGTATTTT	CASSFASGASTDTQYF
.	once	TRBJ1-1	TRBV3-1	TGTGCCAGCAGCCAAGGTGCAGGAATGGGCACTGAAGCTTTCTTT	CASSQGAGMGTEAFF
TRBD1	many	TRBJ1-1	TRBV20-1	TGCAGTGCTAGATTGACAGGGGGCTTGGACACTGAAGCTTTCTTT	CSARLTGGLDTEAFF
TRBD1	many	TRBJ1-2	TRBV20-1	TGCAGTGCTAGCGTCCCCCGTACCAGGGGGCTGGGTTATGGCTACACCTTC	CSASVPRTRGLGYGYTF
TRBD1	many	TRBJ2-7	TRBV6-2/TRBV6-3	TGTGCCAGCAGTTACCCCGGACAGGCTTTCTACGAGCAGTACTTC	CASSYPGQAFYEQYF
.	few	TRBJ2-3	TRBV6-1	TGTGCCAGCGGTGTTCTGGGTTCGTCGCAGTATTTT	CASGVLGSSQYF
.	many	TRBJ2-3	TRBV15	TGTGCCACCGCAGTCGGGACGGGGGACACAGATACGCAGTATTTT	CATAVGTGDTDTQYF
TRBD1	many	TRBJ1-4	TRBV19	TGTGCCAGTAGTCCCTGGGACAGCCCCAATGAAAAACTGTTTTTT	CASSPWDSPNEKLFF
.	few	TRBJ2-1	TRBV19	TGTGCCAGTAGTATAGATTCCGTAAATGAGCAGTTCTTC	CASSIDSVNEQFF
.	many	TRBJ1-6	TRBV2	TGTGCCAGCAGTGAAACCCCGGACAGCTCCTATAATTCACCCCTCCACTTT	CASSETPDSSYNSPLHF
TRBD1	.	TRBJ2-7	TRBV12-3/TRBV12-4	TGTGCCAGCAGTTTTAAGGTACTGGGACAGACCCCTACAGGGCAGTACTTC	CASSFKVLGQTPTGQYF
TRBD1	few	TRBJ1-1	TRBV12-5	TGTGCTAGTGGTTTGGTACTGACCAGGGGGTGTTTGACTGAAGCTTTCTTT	CASGLVLTRGCLTEAFF
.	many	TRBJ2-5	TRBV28	TGTGCCAGCAGTTTAGAGGTGGAGACCCAGTACTTC	CASSLEVETQYF
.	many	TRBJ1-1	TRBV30	TGTGCCTGGGGGGGCTCAAGGGGCGGGAACACTGAAGCTTTCTTT	CAWGGSRGGNTEAFF
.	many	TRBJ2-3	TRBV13	TGTGCCAGCAGGGGGGCACAGGGACTCACAGATACGCAGTATTTT	CASRGAQGLTDTQYF
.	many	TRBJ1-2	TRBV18	TGTGCCAGCTCACCACCCCGGGGAGGAGAAAGTGGCTACACCTTC	CASSPPRGGESGYTF
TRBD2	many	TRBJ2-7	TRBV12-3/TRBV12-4	TGTGCCAGCAGGGTAGCGGGGGGTGCCTACGAGCAGTACTTC	CASRVAGGAYEQYF
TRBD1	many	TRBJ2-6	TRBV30	TGTGCCTGGTGGCCGGGACAGCCTTACTCTGGGGCCAACGTCCTGACTTTC	CAWWPGQPYSGANVLTF
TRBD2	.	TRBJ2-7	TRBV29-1	TGCAGCGTTTCCCTCAGCGGGGCTTACGAGCAGTACTTC	CSVSLSGAYEQYF
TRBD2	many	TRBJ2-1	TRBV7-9	TGTGCCAGCAGCCCGCAACTAGCGGGGGTAAACAATGAGCAGTTCTTC	CASSPQLAGVNNEQFF
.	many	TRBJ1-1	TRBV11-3	TGTGCCAGCAGCTTAGGAAGGAACACTGAAGCTTTCTTT	CASSLGRNTEAFF
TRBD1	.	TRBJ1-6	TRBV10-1	TGCGCCAGCAGTGAGGGGCAGGACAGGGAATCCTTTTATAGCTCCTATAATTCACCCCTCCACTTT	CASSEGQDRESFYSSYNSPLHF
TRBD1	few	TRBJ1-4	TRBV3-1	TGTGCCAGCAGCCAAGATCTGACAGGGGATGAAAAACTGTTTTTT	CASSQDLTGDEKLFF
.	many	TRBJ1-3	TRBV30	TGTGCCTGGTCCCCCATTGACAGTAGCTCTGGAAACACCATATATTTT	CAWSPIDSSSGNTIYF
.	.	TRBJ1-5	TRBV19	TGTGCCAGTAGTATGGACCGGCAGTCGTTTAGCAATCAGCCCCAGCATTTT	CASSMDRQSFSNQPQHF
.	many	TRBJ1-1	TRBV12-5	TGTGCTAGTGGCAACAACCGGGGGCGCGACACTGAAGCTTTCTTT	CASGNNRGRDTEAFF
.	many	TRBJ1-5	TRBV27	TGTGCCAGCAGTTTTTCAGGGGAGGATCAGCCCCAGCATTTT	CASSFSGEDQPQHF
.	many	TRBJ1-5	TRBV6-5	TGTGCCAGCAGTTACTCGTCTAACGTGGCCCAGCATTTT	CASSYSSNVAQHF
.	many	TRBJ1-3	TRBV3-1	TGTGCCAGCAGCCAATCCGGGGCCTTCGCGGGAAACACCATATATTTT	CASSQSGAFAGNTIYF
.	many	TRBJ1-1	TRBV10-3	TGTGCCACCTTGAGCGTCAGGGGCACTGAAGCTTTCTTT	CATLSVRGTEAFF
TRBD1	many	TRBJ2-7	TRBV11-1	TGTGCCAGCAGCCCCGGGACAGGGGTCTTCTACGAGCAGTACTTC	CASSPGTGVFYEQYF
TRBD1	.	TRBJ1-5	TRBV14	TGTGCCAGCAGCTCGGGACAGGGGTTCAATCAGCCCCAGCATTTT	CASSSGQGFNQPQHF
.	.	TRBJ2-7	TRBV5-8	TGTGCCAGCAGCTTCTCGGGGGGCGCGGGGGAGCAGTACTTC	CASSFSGGAGEQYF
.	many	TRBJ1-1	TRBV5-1	TGCGCCAGCAGCTGGACAGAATTGAACACTGAAGCTTTCTTT	CASSWTELNTEAFF
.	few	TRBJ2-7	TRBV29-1	TGCAGCGTCCTTAGGGACCTTGTGAGCTACGAGCAGTACTTC	CSVLRDLVSYEQYF